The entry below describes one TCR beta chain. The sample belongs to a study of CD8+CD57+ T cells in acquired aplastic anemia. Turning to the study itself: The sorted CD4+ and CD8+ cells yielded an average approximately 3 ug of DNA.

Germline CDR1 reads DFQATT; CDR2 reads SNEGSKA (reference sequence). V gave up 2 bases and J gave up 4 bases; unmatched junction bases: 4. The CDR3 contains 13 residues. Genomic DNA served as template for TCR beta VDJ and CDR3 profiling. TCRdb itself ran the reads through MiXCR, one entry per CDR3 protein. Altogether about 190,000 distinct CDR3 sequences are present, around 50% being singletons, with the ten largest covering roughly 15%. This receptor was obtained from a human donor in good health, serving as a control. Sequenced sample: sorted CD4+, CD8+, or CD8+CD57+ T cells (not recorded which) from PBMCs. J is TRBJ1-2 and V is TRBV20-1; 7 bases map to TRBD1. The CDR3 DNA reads TGCAGTGCTAGATCCCGGACAGGCTATGGCTACACCTTC. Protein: CSARSRTGYGYTF.